Detailed here is one T cell receptor beta chain. Original analysis: Reference gene primer amplification gave estimated nucleated cell counts. Libraries were prepared by immunoSEQ multiplex PCR; TCRdb keeps only in-frame clonotypes and omits some of them. The V and J calls and clone size come from that table; D and trimming were worked out from the DNA. The data hold about 230,000 clones, with approximately 85% observed a single time. V gave up 1 base and J gave up 9 bases; unmatched junction bases: 2. Germline CDR1 and CDR2: SEHNR and FQNEAQ (reference sequence). The CDR3 runs 14 residues. The sample originates from a study of blood T cell repertoires in COVID-19. Turning to the study itself: Spain, Italy and the United States supplied samples that represented acute and convalescent COVID-19. From T cells, B-cell-depleted T cells, or PBMCs came the material, which was cDNA or gDNA.

Sequenced sample: peripheral blood. This clonotype originated in a man between 40 and 49 years old with acute or convalescent COVID-19. The V and J genes are TRBV7-9 and TRBJ1-4, with 10 bases lining up with TRBD1. The CDR3 protein is CASSLGQGAKKLFF. As DNA, the CDR3 is TGTGCCAGCAGCTTAGGACAGGGGGCCAAAAAACTGTTTTTT.